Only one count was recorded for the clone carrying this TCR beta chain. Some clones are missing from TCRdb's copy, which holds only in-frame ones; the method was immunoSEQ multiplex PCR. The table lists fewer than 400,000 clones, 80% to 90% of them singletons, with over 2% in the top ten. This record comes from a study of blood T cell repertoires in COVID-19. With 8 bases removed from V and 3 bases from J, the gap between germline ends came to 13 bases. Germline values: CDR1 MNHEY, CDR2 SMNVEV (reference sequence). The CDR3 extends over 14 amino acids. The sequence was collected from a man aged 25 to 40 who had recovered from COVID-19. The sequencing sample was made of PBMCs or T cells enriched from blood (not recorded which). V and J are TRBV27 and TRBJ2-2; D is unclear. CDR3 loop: CASSPNRDTGELFF. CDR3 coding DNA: TGTGCCAGCTCGCCGAACCGGGACACCGGGGAGCTGTTTTTT.